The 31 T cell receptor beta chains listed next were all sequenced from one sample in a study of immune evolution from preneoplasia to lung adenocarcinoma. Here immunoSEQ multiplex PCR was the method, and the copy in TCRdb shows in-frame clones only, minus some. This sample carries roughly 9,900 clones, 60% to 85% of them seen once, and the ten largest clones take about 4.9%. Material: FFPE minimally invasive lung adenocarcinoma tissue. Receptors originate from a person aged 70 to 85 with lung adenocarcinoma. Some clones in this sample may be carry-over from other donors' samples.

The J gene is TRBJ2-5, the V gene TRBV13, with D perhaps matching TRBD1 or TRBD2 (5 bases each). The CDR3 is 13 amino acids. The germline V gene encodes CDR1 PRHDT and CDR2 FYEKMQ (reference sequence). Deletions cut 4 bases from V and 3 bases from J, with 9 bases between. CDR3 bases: TGTGCCAGCAGCTCCCGAGGGGAAGAGACCCAGTACTTC. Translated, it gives CASSSRGEETQYF.

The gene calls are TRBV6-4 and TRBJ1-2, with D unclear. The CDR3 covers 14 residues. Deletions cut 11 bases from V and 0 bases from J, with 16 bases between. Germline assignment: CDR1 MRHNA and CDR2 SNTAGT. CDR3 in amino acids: CAQHRSAPNYGYTF. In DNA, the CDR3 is TGTGCCCAGCACCGGTCAGCCCCTAACTATGGCTACACCTTC.

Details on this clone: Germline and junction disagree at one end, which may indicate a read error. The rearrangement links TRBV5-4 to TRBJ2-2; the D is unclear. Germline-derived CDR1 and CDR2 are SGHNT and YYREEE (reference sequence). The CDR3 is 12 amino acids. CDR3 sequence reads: CTSSSSVGELFF. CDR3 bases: TGTACCAGCAGCTCCTCAGTGGGGGAGCTGTTTTTT.

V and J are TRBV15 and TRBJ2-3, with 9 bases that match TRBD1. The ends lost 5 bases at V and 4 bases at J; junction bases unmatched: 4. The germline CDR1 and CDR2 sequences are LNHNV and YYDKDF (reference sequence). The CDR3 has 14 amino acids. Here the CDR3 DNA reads TGTGCCACCAGCTCCCGACAGGGGGCAGATACGCAGTATTTT. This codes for CATSSRQGADTQYF.

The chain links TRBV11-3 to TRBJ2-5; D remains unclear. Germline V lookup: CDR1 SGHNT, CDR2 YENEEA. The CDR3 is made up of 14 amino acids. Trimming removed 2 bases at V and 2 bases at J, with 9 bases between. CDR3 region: CASSLLAGQETQYF. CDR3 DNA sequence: TGTGCCAGCAGCTTACTTGCAGGACAAGAGACCCAGTACTTC.

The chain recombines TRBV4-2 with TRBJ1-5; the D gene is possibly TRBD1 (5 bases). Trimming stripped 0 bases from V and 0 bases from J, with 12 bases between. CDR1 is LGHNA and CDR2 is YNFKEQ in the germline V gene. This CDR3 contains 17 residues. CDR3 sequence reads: CASSQDLPGISNQPQHF. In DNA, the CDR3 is TGTGCCAGCAGCCAAGATCTGCCAGGGATTAGCAATCAGCCCCAGCATTTT.

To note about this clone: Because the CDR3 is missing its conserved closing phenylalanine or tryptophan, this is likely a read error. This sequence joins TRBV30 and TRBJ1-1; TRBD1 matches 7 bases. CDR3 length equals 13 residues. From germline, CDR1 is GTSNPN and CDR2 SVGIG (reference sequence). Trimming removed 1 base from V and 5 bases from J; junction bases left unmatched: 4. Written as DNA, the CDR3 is TGTGCCTGGAGTGCGGACAGGAGAACTGAAGCTTTCCTT. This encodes CAWSADRRTEAFL.

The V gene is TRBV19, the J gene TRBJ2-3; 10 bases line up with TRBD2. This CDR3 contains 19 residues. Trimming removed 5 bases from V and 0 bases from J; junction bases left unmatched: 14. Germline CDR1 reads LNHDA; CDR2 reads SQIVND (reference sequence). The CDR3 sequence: CASSQISGGPDTSTDTQYF. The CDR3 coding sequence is TGTGCCAGTAGTCAGATTAGCGGGGGGCCCGATACTAGCACAGATACGCAGTATTTT.

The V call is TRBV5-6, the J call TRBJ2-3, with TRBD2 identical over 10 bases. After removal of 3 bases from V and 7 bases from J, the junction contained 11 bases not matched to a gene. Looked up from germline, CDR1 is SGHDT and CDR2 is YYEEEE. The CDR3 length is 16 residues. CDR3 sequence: CASSSPGLASINTQYF. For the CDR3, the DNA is TGTGCCAGCAGCTCACCGGGACTAGCGTCGATAAATACGCAGTATTTT.

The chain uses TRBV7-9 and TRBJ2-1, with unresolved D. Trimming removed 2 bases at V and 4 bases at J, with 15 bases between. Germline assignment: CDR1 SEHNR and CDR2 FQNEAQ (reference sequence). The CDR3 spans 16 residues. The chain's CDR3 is CASSLSTAMRYNEQFF. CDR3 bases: TGTGCCAGCAGCTTAAGTACTGCGATGAGATACAATGAGCAGTTCTTC.

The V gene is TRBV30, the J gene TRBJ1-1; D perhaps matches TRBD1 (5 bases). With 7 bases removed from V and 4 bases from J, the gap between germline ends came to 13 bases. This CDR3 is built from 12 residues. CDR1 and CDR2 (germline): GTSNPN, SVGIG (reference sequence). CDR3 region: CAFFLTVTEAFF. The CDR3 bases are TGTGCCTTTTTTCTGACAGTCACTGAAGCTTTCTTT.

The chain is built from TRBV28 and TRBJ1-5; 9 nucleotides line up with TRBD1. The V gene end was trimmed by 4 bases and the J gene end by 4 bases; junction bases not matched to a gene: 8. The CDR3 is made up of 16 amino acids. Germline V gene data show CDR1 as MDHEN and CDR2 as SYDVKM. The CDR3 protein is CASSWNSGTGNQPQHF. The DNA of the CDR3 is TGTGCCAGCAGTTGGAATTCCGGGACAGGGAATCAGCCCCAGCATTTT.

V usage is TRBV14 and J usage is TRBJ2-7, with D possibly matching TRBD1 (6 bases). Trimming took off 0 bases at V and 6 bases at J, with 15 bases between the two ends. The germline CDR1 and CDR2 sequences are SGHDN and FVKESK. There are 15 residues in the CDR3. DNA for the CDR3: TGTGCCAGCAGCCAAGATTGGGGGCAACCTATCGAGCAGTACTTC. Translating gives CASSQDWGQPIEQYF.

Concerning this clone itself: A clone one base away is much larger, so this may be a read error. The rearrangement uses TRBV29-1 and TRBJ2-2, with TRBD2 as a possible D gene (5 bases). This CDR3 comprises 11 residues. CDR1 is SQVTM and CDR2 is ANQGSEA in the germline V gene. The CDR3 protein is CNVGVTGELFF. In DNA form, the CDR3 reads TGCAACGTCGGGGTAACCGGGGAGCTGTTTTTT.

CDR3 bases: TGTGCCAGCAGCTTAGAACAGAGCACAGATACGCAGTATTTT. Its translation is CASSLEQSTDTQYF. The chain is built from TRBV7-9 and TRBJ2-3, with no clear D. Germline V CDR1 and CDR2: SEHNR, FQNEAQ (reference sequence). V was shortened by 1 base and J by 0 bases, with 5 bases between the two germline ends. The CDR3 is made up of 14 amino acids.

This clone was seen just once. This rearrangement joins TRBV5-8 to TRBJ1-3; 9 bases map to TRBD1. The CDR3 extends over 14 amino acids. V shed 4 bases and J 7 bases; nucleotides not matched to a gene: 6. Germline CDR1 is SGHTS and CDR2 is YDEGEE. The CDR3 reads CASSTGQGTNTIYF. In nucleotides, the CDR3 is TGTGCCAGCAGCACGGGACAGGGAACCAACACCATATATTTT.

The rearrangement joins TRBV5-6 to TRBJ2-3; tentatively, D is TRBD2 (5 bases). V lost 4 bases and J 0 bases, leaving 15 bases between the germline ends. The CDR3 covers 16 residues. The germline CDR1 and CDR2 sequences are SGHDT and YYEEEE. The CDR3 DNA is TGTGCCAGCAGCCCCGACGCGGGTCTCAGCACAGATACGCAGTATTTT. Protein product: CASSPDAGLSTDTQYF.

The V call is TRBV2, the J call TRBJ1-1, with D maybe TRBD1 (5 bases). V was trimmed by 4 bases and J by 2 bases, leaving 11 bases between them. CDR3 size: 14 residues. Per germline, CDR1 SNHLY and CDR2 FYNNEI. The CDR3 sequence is CASSVGRGNTEAFF. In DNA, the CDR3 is TGTGCCAGCAGTGTGGGGAGGGGCAACACTGAAGCTTTCTTT.

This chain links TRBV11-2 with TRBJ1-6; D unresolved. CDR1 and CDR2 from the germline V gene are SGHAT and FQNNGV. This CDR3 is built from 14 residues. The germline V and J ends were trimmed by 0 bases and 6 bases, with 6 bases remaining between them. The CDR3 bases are TGTGCCAGCAGCTTAGAGAGACGTAATTCACCCCTCCACTTT. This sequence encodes CASSLERRNSPLHF.

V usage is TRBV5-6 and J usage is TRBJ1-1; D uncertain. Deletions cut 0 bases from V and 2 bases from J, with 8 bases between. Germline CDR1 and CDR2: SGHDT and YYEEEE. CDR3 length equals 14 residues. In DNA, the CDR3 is TGTGCCAGCAGCTTGGACCGAGCAAACACTGAAGCTTTCTTT. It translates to CASSLDRANTEAFF. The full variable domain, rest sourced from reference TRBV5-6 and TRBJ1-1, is DAGVTQSPTHLIKTRGQQVTLRCSPKSGHDTVSWYQQALGQGPQFIFQYYEEEERQRGNFPDRFSGHQFPNYSSELNVNALLLGDSALYLCASSLDRANTEAFFGQGTRLTVV.

CDR3 sequence: CASSKSGTYEQYF. The CDR3 DNA sequence: TGTGCCAGCAGCAAATCAGGCACCTACGAGCAGTACTTC. V gene TRBV21-1 combines with J gene TRBJ2-7; the DNA was not compared with TRBD1, the D call given in the table. TRBV21-1 is reported as a pseudogene. The CDR3 is 13 amino acids.

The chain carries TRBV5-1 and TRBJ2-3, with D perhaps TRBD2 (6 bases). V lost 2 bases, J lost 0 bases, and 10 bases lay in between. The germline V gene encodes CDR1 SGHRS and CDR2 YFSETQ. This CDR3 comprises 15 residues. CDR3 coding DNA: TGCGCCAGCAGCTTTGCGGGGCAGAGCACAGATACGCAGTATTTT. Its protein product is CASSFAGQSTDTQYF.

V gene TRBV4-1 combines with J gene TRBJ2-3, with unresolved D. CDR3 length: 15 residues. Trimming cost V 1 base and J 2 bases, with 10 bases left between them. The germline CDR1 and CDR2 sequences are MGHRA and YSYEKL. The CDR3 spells CASSQVDLPTDTQYF. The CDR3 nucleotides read TGCGCCAGCAGCCAAGTTGATCTACCCACAGATACGCAGTATTTT.

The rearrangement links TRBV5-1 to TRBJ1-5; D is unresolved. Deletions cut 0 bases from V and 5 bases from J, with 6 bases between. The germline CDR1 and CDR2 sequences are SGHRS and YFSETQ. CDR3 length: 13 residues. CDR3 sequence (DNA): TGCGCCAGCAGCTTGGACGAATATCAGCCCCAGCATTTT. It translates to CASSLDEYQPQHF.

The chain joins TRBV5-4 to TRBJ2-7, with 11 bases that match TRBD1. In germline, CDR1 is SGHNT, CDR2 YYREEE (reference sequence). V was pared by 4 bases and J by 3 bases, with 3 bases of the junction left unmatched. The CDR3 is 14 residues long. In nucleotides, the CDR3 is TGTGCCAGCAGCCGGGACAGGGGGATCTACGAGCAGTACTTC. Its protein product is CASSRDRGIYEQYF. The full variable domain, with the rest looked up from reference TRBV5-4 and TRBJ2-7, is ETGVTQSPTHLIKTRGQQVTLRCSSQSGHNTVSWYQQALGQGPQFIFQYYREEENGRGNFPPRFSGLQFPNYSSELNVNALELDDSALYLCASSRDRGIYEQYFGPGTRLTVT.

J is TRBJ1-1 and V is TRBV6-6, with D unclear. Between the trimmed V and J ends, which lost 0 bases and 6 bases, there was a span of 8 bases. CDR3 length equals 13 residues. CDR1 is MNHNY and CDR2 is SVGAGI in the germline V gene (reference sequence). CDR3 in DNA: TGTGCCAGCAGTTACTCCGAGGGATCTGAAGCTTTCTTT. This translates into CASSYSEGSEAFF.

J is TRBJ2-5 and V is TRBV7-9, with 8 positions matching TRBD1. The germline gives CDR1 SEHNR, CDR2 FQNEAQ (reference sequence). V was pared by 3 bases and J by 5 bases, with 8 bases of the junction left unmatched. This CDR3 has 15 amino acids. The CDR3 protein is CASSFAGTGGETQYF. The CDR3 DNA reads TGTGCCAGCAGCTTCGCCGGGACAGGAGGGGAGACCCAGTACTTC.

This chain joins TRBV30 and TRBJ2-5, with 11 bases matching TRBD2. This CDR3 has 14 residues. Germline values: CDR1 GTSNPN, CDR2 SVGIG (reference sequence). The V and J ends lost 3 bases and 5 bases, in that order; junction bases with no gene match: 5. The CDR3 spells CAWSLAGGLETQYF. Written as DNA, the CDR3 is TGTGCCTGGAGCCTAGCGGGAGGCCTGGAGACCCAGTACTTC.

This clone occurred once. Written as DNA, the CDR3 is TGTGCCAGCAGCTTGGTTACGACTAGCGGGGGGGGAGATACGCAGTATTTT. This gives the protein CASSLVTTSGGGDTQYF. This chain uses TRBV5-4 with TRBJ2-3; 14 positions agree with TRBD2. This CDR3 has 17 residues. Germline-derived CDR1 and CDR2 are SGHNT and YYREEE (reference sequence). Trimming took 0 bases from V and 5 from J; bases not matched to a gene: 5.

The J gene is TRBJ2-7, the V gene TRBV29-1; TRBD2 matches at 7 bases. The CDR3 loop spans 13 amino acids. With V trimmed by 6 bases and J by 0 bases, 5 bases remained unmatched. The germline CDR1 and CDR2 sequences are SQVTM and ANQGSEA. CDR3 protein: CSVVAGSSYEQYF. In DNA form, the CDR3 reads TGCAGCGTCGTAGCGGGTAGCTCCTACGAGCAGTACTTC.

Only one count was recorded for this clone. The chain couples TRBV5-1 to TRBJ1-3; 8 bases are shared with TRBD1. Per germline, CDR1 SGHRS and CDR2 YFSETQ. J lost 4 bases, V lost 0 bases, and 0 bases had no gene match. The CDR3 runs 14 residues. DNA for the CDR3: TGCGCCAGCAGCTTGGGACAGGGGGGAAACACCATATATTTT. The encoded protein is CASSLGQGGNTIYF.